This TCR beta chain originates from a study of blood T cell repertoires in COVID-19. Study information: Samples of COVID-19 (acute and convalescent) were obtained from the United States, Italy and Spain.

In the original analysis: The assay estimated nucleated cells by amplifying reference gene primers. Assay used: immunoSEQ multiplex PCR; TCRdb lists only in-frame clones, some missing. V, J and clone size derive from that table, while D and trimming were established from the DNA sequence. The sample lists approximately 34,000 clones, approximately 90% seen once, with under 4.5% in the top ten. The length of the CDR3 is 15 residues. Germline V CDR1 and CDR2: SGHRS, YFSETQ. Losses at the gene ends were 0 bases for V and 8 bases for J; bases not matched to a gene: 10. This clone has a handful of counts. Sequencing was done on a sample of peripheral blood. The clonotype was recovered from a man between 60 and 70 years old with acute or convalescent COVID-19. This rearrangement joins TRBV5-1 to TRBJ1-2, with TRBD1 matching over 7 bases. CDR3 in DNA: TGCGCCAGCAGCTTGGCGGGAGGGACAGCGAACGGCTACACCTTC. Amino acids: CASSLAGGTANGYTF.